The sequence of this T cell receptor (beta chain) was determined in a study of Tregs in tolerant kidney transplant recipients. The CDR3 extends over 13 amino acids. In germline, CDR1 is ENHRY, CDR2 SYGVKD. V was cut by 1 base and J by 0 bases, with 2 bases left in between. The assay was immunoSEQ multiplex PCR, and TCRdb's table has in-frame clones only and misses some. The table shows under 50,000 clones, with nearly 97% occurring only once. Details on this clone: Its antigen is unknown.

The gene calls are TRBV10-3 and TRBJ2-3; no clear D. Source material: Tregs from blood cultured with allogeneic cells. The TCR sequence derives from a human donor in good health. The CDR3 DNA sequence: TGTGCCATCAGTGAGTTAAGCACAGATACGCAGTATTTT. This gives the protein CAISELSTDTQYF.